A single sample is the source of the 26 T cell receptor beta chains below, sequenced in a study of metastatic and nonmetastatic thyroid tumors. TCRdb reanalyzed the PCR reads with MiXCR. The profile shows 15,000 or so clones, 23% of them singletons. All patients were treatment-naive before thyroid surgery. Sequenced material: tumor tissue. The receptors come from a female donor with papillary thyroid cancer or a benign thyroid nodule (not recorded which). Some clones in this sample may be carry-over from other donors' samples.

This clone was picked up many times. The V call is TRBV5-5, the J call TRBJ2-2; 9 bases line up with TRBD2. This CDR3 is 15 amino acids long. The germline V gene encodes CDR1 SGHKS and CDR2 YYEKEE (reference sequence). V lost 7 bases and J lost 7; bases outside the gene matches: 11. CDR3 amino acids: CASAEAGGRDGELFF. Written as DNA, the CDR3 is TGTGCCAGCGCCGAAGCGGGAGGCAGAGACGGGGAGCTGTTTTTT.

The rearrangement links TRBV20-1 to TRBJ2-1; tentatively, D is TRBD1 or TRBD2 (5 bases each). V was trimmed by 0 bases and J by 5 bases, leaving 11 bases between them. This CDR3 is 14 amino acids long. Germline CDR1 reads DFQATT; CDR2 reads SNEGSKA (reference sequence). The DNA of the CDR3 is TGCAGTGCTAGAGATCTGCTGGGACACAATGAGCAGTTCTTC. The encoded protein is CSARDLLGHNEQFF.

This clone has ten or more counts. The chain recombines TRBV10-1 with TRBJ1-5; 7 nucleotides match TRBD1. V shed 7 bases, J shed 5 bases, and the junction held 11 bases outside the gene matches. Germline loops: CDR1 WNHNN, CDR2 SYGVQD (reference sequence). The CDR3 sequence is 15 residues long. The CDR3 is CASTYRGRIHQPQHF. DNA for the CDR3: TGCGCCAGCACTTACAGGGGAAGAATACATCAGCCCCAGCATTTT.

The chain uses TRBV28 and TRBJ1-1, with D hard to call. The CDR3 is 16 residues long. Deletions cut 5 bases from V and 0 bases from J, with 16 bases between. Germline V gene sequence: CDR1 MDHEN, CDR2 SYDVKM. CDR3 sequence reads: CASSLAPGLVNTEAFF. CDR3 bases: TGTGCCAGCAGTCTCGCGCCTGGGCTCGTGAACACTGAAGCTTTCTTT.

For the CDR3, the DNA is TGTGCCTGGAGTAGGGGTAGCGTAACGCCCAAAGAGTGGCAGTACTTC. This codes for CAWSRGSVTPKEWQYF. The V call is TRBV30, the J call TRBJ2-5, with D perhaps given as TRBD1 or TRBD2 (5 bases each). This CDR3 is 16 amino acids long. Trimming took off 2 bases at V and 11 bases at J, with 27 bases between the two ends. The germline gives CDR1 GTSNPN, CDR2 SVGIG (reference sequence).

This clone appeared many times. The rearrangement joins TRBV2 to TRBJ2-7; 7 bases fit TRBD2. After removal of 4 bases from V and 3 bases from J, the junction contained 3 bases not matched to a gene. Germline CDR1 reads SNHLY; CDR2 reads FYNNEI. This CDR3 is 13 amino acids long. The CDR3 spells CASSVGLVYEQYF. DNA for the CDR3: TGTGCCAGCAGTGTAGGACTAGTCTACGAGCAGTACTTC.

Concerning this clone: The junction departs from the called germline gene at one end, perhaps through a read error. The chain combines TRBV30 with TRBJ1-1, with D possibly being TRBD1 (6 bases). This CDR3 region has 12 residues. Germline CDR1 GTSNPN, CDR2 SVGIG (reference sequence). In DNA form, the CDR3 reads TGTGCCTGGGGGGGCCCAGGGGCAAAAGCTTTCTTC. Its protein product is CAWGGPGAKAFF.

The V and J genes are TRBV7-2 and TRBJ2-6; no clear D. CDR1 SGHTA and CDR2 FQGNSA come from the germline V gene. CDR3 length: 14 residues. V lost 1 base to trimming and J lost 2 bases, with 3 bases between them. CDR3 coding DNA: TGTGCCAGCAGCTTAGGGGCTGGGGCCAACGTCCTGACTTTC. Translated: CASSLGAGANVLTF.

The chain is built from TRBV20-1 and TRBJ1-1; D call uncertain. V was cut by 0 bases and J by 7 bases, with 12 bases left in between. The length of the CDR3 is 13 residues. Germline CDR1 DFQATT, CDR2 SNEGSKA (reference sequence). The CDR3 protein is CSARDVRRDEAFF. The DNA for the CDR3 is TGCAGTGCTAGAGATGTTCGTCGGGATGAAGCTTTCTTT.

J is TRBJ1-1 and V is TRBV6-6, with 7 bases that match TRBD1. Germline CDR1 MNHNY, CDR2 SVGAGI (reference sequence). This CDR3 contains 16 residues. V was pared by 0 bases and J by 7 bases, with 11 bases of the junction left unmatched. As DNA, the CDR3 is TGTGCCAGCAGTTACTCGTTACGCCGGGACAGTATTGAAGCTTTCTTT. Translation gives CASSYSLRRDSIEAFF.

This clone has at least ten counts. It may be a read error: a sequence one base away is much more abundant. Other DNA variants within this sample encode the same CDR3. This chain connects TRBV27 to TRBJ1-6; D not resolved. This CDR3 has 14 amino acids. Germline CDR1 and CDR2: MNHEY and SMNVEV (reference sequence). V lost 5 bases and J lost 4, with 9 bases in between. CDR3 in amino acids: CASSETSYNSPLHF. CDR3 bases: TGTGCCAGCAGTGAGACGAGTTATAATTCACCCCTCCACTTT.

This clone was found many times. The chain combines TRBV19 with TRBJ2-1; 8 nucleotides line up with TRBD2. V was clipped by 5 bases and J by 0 bases; unmatched bases: 6. The germline V gene encodes CDR1 LNHDA and CDR2 SQIVND (reference sequence). This CDR3 has 16 residues. The CDR3 loop reads CASSATGTSSYNEQFF. Written as DNA, the CDR3 is TGTGCCAGTAGTGCAACCGGGACTAGCTCCTACAATGAGCAGTTCTTC. Variable domain in full (rest from reference TRBV19 and TRBJ2-1): DGGITQSPKYLFRKEGQNVTLSCEQNLNHDAMYWYRQDPGQGLRLIYYSQIVNDFQKGDIAEGYSVSREKKESFPLTVTSAQKNPTAFYLCASSATGTSSYNEQFFGPGTRLTVL.

This clone was counted a single time. The rearrangement joins TRBV7-2 to TRBJ2-3; no definite D call. The germline gives CDR1 SGHTA, CDR2 FQGNSA. There are 14 residues in the CDR3. V shed 1 base and J shed 0 bases, with 5 bases lying between them. In nucleotides, the CDR3 is TGTGCCAGCAGCTTAGTGCATAGCACAGATACGCAGTATTTT. Its protein is CASSLVHSTDTQYF.

The rearrangement joins TRBV6-5 to TRBJ1-2, with D perhaps matching TRBD1 (5 bases). The CDR3 runs to 15 residues. The V end was cut by 4 bases, the J end by 4 bases, with 16 bases between. Germline CDR1 and CDR2: MNHEY and SVGAGI. The CDR3 spells CASSSGEGRGYGYTF. As DNA, the CDR3 is TGTGCCAGCAGTTCCGGGGAGGGGAGAGGCTATGGCTACACCTTC.

The CDR3 region has the DNA TGTGCCAGCAGCTCCAGGGGAGACGGCACTGAAGCTTTCTTT. Protein product: CASSSRGDGTEAFF. The chain couples TRBV3-1 to TRBJ1-1; perhaps TRBD1 as D (6 bases). The germline CDR1 and CDR2 sequences are LGHDT and YNNKEL (reference sequence). The CDR3 is 14 residues long. Trimming pared 5 bases from V and 4 bases from J, leaving 14 bases between.

Only a few counts were recorded for this clone. The junction and the germline gene differ at one end; a read error may be behind it. The V gene is TRBV2, the J gene TRBJ2-7; TRBD2 aligns across 10 bases. Germline CDR1 is SNHLY and CDR2 is FYNNEI. CDR3 length equals 13 residues. The CDR3 DNA follows: TGTGCCAGCGGGCTAGCGGGAGCCTATGAGCAGTACTTC. It yields the protein CASGLAGAYEQYF. The entire variable domain, with the rest obtained from reference TRBV2 and TRBJ2-7, is as follows: EPEVTQTPSHQVTQMGQEVILRCVPISNHLYFYWYRQILGQKVEFLVSFYNNEISEKSEIFDDQFSVERPDGSNFTLKIRSTKLEDSAMYFCASGLAGAYEQYFGPGTRLTVT.

This chain links TRBV20-1 with TRBJ2-7; the D is unclear. The V gene's germline CDR1 is DFQATT and CDR2 SNEGSKA (reference sequence). This CDR3 is built from 13 residues. With 0 bases removed from V and 2 bases from J, the gap between germline ends came to 8 bases. CDR3 residues: CSAREDVAYEQYF. In DNA form, the CDR3 reads TGCAGTGCTAGAGAAGACGTAGCCTACGAGCAGTACTTC.

This clone was detected ten times or more. The chain uses TRBV24-1 and TRBJ1-1; a weak D match, TRBD1 (6 bases). This CDR3 comprises 12 residues. With 0 bases removed from V and 11 bases from J, the gap between germline ends came to 9 bases. CDR1 is KGHDR and CDR2 is SFDVKD in the germline V gene. The CDR3: CATSDLGTRAFF. DNA for the CDR3: TGTGCCACCAGTGATTTGGGGACAAGGGCTTTCTTT.

This clone counts as medium-sized (0.01 to 0.1%). This chain joins TRBV3-1 and TRBJ2-3; a possible D gene is TRBD2 (6 bases). Germline V gives CDR1 LGHDT, CDR2 YNNKEL (reference sequence). V lost 5 bases and J lost 8, with 14 bases in between. The CDR3 spans 13 residues. DNA for the CDR3: TGTGCCAGCAGCAATACAGATAGCGGTACGCAGTATTTT. Encoded protein: CASSNTDSGTQYF.

The chain employs TRBV7-9 and TRBJ2-7, with TRBD1 as a possible D gene (5 bases). Germline V gives CDR1 SEHNR, CDR2 FQNEAQ (reference sequence). The V end was cut by 5 bases, the J end by 4 bases, with 18 bases between. The CDR3 runs 15 residues. This chain's CDR3 is CASSPLNMGLYEQYF. CDR3 nucleotides: TGTGCCAGCAGCCCTCTGAATATGGGGCTGTACGAGCAGTACTTC.

The chain is built from TRBV5-8 and TRBJ1-3; D ambiguous. The CDR3 is 16 residues long. V lost 0 bases to trimming and J lost 0 bases, with 10 bases between them. The germline V gene encodes CDR1 SGHTS and CDR2 YDEGEE. The CDR3 loop is CASSLGMASSGNTIYF. The CDR3 bases are TGTGCCAGCAGCTTGGGTATGGCGAGCTCTGGAAACACCATATATTTT.

This clone is judged large. The chain recombines TRBV4-1 with TRBJ1-5; D gene uncertain. V lost 0 bases to trimming and J lost 7 bases, with 10 bases between them. The CDR3 extends over 14 amino acids. Germline lookup yields CDR1 MGHRA and CDR2 YSYEKL. CDR3 sequence: CASSQEGSRQPQHF. DNA for the CDR3: TGCGCCAGCAGCCAAGAGGGTAGTCGGCAGCCCCAGCATTTT.

The rearrangement joins TRBV20-1 to TRBJ1-1; no definite D call. Germline V gene lookup returns CDR1 DFQATT and CDR2 SNEGSKA (reference sequence). V was cut by 6 bases and J by 3 bases, with 20 bases left in between. This CDR3 spans 15 amino acids. The CDR3 nucleotides read TGCAGTGCCTCATCTTACAGTCGATTAGACACTGAAGCTTTCTTT. Encoded protein: CSASSYSRLDTEAFF.

The genes are TRBV6-1 and TRBJ1-5; 7 positions agree with TRBD1. The CDR3 is 15 amino acids. From germline, CDR1 is MNHNS and CDR2 SASEGT. Trimming removed 6 bases from V and 1 base from J; junction bases left unmatched: 6. CDR3 residues: CASSPGTVSNQPQHF. The CDR3 DNA reads as TGTGCCAGCAGCCCCGGGACAGTAAGCAATCAGCCCCAGCATTTT.

This clone occurred many times. This rearrangement joins TRBV9 to TRBJ1-3; D perhaps matches TRBD1 (5 bases). The CDR3 contains 15 residues. The V end lost 3 bases, the J end lost 0 bases, and 10 bases lay between the germline ends. CDR1 and CDR2 from the germline V gene are SGDLS and YYNGEE. CDR3 region: CASSAGGDSGNTIYF. As DNA, the CDR3 is TGTGCCAGCAGCGCGGGGGGGGACTCTGGAAACACCATATATTTT.

The rearrangement links TRBV27 to TRBJ2-1; 10 bases match TRBD1. Germline CDR1 MNHEY, CDR2 SMNVEV (reference sequence). This CDR3 spans 14 amino acids. V shed 2 bases and J 6 bases; nucleotides not matched to a gene: 1. The chain's CDR3 is CASSLGTGVNEQFF. The CDR3 DNA follows: TGTGCCAGCAGTTTAGGGACAGGGGTCAATGAGCAGTTCTTC.